This T cell receptor (beta chain) is from a study of shared clonotypes between healthy human individuals (dated by TCRdb to the early 2020s). With respect to the entire study: The cohort included a few men and two women between 18 and 49 years of age. To estimate repertoire size and how much clonotype sharing occurs between individuals, the study deeply sequenced the blood TCR repertoires of five healthy adults. Between about 0.94 and 8.9 billion PBMCs per donor were obtained by leukapheresis. For each donor, CD4 naive and CD4 memory were each given three plates, CD8 naive was given two plates, and CD8 memory was given one plate. To increase sequencing depth and limit assay-specific biases, different laboratories used diverse techniques to prepare libraries and sequence TCR repertoires.

Healthy HIV-negative adults with no recently reported acute infections or vaccinations were included as donors. Every donor was a Caucasian adult living in Nashville, Tennessee, USA. CD4+ T cells were enriched through magnetic negative selection, after which naive cells were positively selected on CD45RA and the remaining negative fraction served as the memory subset. Blood was obtained by leukapheresis, after which PBMCs were separated by Ficoll-Histopaque density gradient centrifugation and cryopreserved in liquid nitrogen vapor phase. Analytical flow cytometry was used to check the purity and quantity of every magnetically sorted T cell population. From each sorted fraction, genomic DNA was isolated and quantified by UV absorbance on a Nanodrop 2000c. Comments on this clone: Its antigen is not yet known. Per-base qualities were not stored, and no clone one base away is much larger.

Overall study results and their limits: Higher generation probabilities were observed for clonotypes shared by all four sorted-subset donors than for non-shared clonotypes. The genetic and exposure-history diversity represented was limited by the small number of donors. When a few donors were compared, the shared fraction of clonotypes was about 5% for naive CD4, approximately 3.5% for naive CD8, 2.3% for memory CD4, and 0.4% for memory CD8. Rarefaction of sorted-subset datasets indicated incomplete sequencing despite the large sequencing depth. Based on pairwise subsampling, the degree of clonotype sharing among donors was expected to be affected by sequencing depth. Naive subsets generally had larger estimated clonotype richness than memory subsets did. Sampling was restricted to blood, and TCR repertoires in tissue are likely to differ from TCR repertoires in blood.

Using the deep immunoSEQ assay, multiplex PCR amplified TCR CDR3 regions from genomic DNA. Extracted genomic DNA from each cell subset was spread evenly across all wells of several immunoSEQ 96-well plates, with each plate serving as a replicate. For sorted subsets, approximately 200 ng of genomic DNA, equivalent to tens of thousands of T cell genomes, went into each replicate PCR. Purified libraries were measured with a Qubit 3.0 fluorometer, size-checked on a Bioanalyzer 2100, and measured again with the KAPA Library Quantification kit. Every immunoSEQ 96-well plate was sequenced on a separate single-read 150-cycle Illumina NextSeq 550 flow cell. Per the authors' processing: The immunoSEQ output contained only junctional sequences without quality scores, so filtering could not match that applied to full-length reads. To assign V/J genes and CDR3, sequences were annotated against IMGT germline references using PyIR, a Python wrapper for IgBLAST v1.9. Reads were filtered out if the reads had weak V/J assignments (E-value above 1e-6), no CDR3, stop codons, out-of-frame junctions, or ambiguous translated residues. V3J clonotypes were defined as sequences sharing the same inferred V gene, J gene, and CDR3 amino acid sequence. The percentage overlap between two repertoires was calculated by dividing the number of shared unique clonotypes by the size of the smaller repertoire. RTK rarefaction, the Chao1 estimator, and Recon v2.1 estimates of unobserved clonotypes were used to assess repertoire richness. For all TCRbeta clonotypes obtained by the gDNA method from a handful of donors, generation probabilities were computed with OLGA. Imported from immuneACCESS, the table was reduced by TCRdb to in-frame sequences with V and J called. These copies leave out some clones; in studies compared against another copy, an unresolved V gene accounts for under half, and the cause of the remainder is not known. V and J calls and clone size come straight from that table; D and trimming were deduced from the DNA. This sample gives approximately 1,500,000 clones in total; roughly 96% of them show up just once. Approximately 1.1% of the sample is taken by the ten largest.

The sample was naive CD4+ T cells sorted from blood. According to the study, the label for this sample's cell subset or site signals: CD45RA+ positively selected. The origin of this receptor is a man younger than 45 in good health.

For the CDR3, the sequence is CASGTSGRGALGYEQFF. DNA sequence: TGTGCCAGCGGGACTAGCGGGAGGGGGGCATTGGGATATGAGCAGTTCTTC. The sequence joins TRBV27 to TRBJ2-1, and 16 bases in between align with TRBD2. Per the germline V gene (reference sequence), MNHEY is the CDR1 and SMNVEV is the CDR2. Trimming leaves V shorter by 8 bases and J shorter by 8 bases, with the junction holding 12 bases beyond the gene matches. From the cysteine up to the phenylalanine, the CDR3 has a length of 17 residues. Here the CDR3 DNA is all that survives: 51 bases in frame from base 1.